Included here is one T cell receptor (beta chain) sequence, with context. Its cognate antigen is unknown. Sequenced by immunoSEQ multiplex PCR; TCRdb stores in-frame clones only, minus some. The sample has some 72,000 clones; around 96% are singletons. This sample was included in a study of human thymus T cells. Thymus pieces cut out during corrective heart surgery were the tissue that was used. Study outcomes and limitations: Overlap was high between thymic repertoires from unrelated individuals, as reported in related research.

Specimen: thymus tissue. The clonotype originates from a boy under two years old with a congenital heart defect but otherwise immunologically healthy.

The chain's CDR3 is CASRGGRNTIYF. CDR3 nucleotide sequence: TGTGCCAGCCGCGGGGGTCGAAACACCATATATTTT. V and J are TRBV27 and TRBJ1-3; D is perhaps TRBD1 (5 bases). The germline V and J ends were trimmed by 8 bases and 5 bases, with 10 bases remaining between them. CDR3 length: 12 residues. Germline V CDR1 and CDR2: MNHEY, SMNVEV (reference sequence).